A selection of T cell receptor beta chains follows, all from one sample in a study of graft-versus-host responses after intestinal transplantation. Data came from immunoSEQ multiplex PCR; TCRdb stores just in-frame clones and leaves some out. The sample has some 120,000 clones, approximately 93% seen once. These receptors lack a known antigen. The material was unstimulated CD8+ T cells sorted from spleen or lymph node cells, obtained before transplant. These receptors originate from a human donor who was the organ donor for an intestinal transplant. Each CDR3 is given with its conserved first and last residue.

TRBV7-6,TRBJ2-3,CASSLGPVGLGDTQYF
TRBV21-1,TRBJ1-2,CASSKGGMLRYGYTF
TRBV5-6,TRBJ2-1,CASSFGGRAFNEQFF
TRBV4-3,TRBJ1-1,CASSTGEGTEAFF
TRBV27,TRBJ2-7,CASSPPGQPYEQYF
TRBV4-1,TRBJ2-7,CASSQDEGGGYEQYF
TRBV27,TRBJ1-2,CASSLQGNYGYTF
TRBV6-1,TRBJ1-1,CASRPYRQGTEAFF
TRBV6-5,TRBJ2-1,CASSRTSGSDDEQFF
TRBV4-1,TRBJ1-2,CASSQGGRGWTNYGYTF
TRBV28,TRBJ2-7,CASSSTGVPGSYEQYF
TRBV13,TRBJ2-5,CASSLKQYDRGPLSETQYF
TRBV9,TRBJ2-7,CASSTTGSPYEQYF
TRBV10-2,TRBJ1-5,CASSMTDSNQPQHF
TRBV4-1,TRBJ2-7,CASSAGLAGGAYEQYF
TRBV5-5,TRBJ2-7,CASSLVWTSGYEQYF
TRBV19,TRBJ2-3,CASSGWMADTQYF
TRBV2,-,CASSDHSGRYEQYF
TRBV5-1,TRBJ2-7,CASSLGEDEQYF
TRBV28,TRBJ2-7,CASSSPSGSSYEQYF
TRBV2,TRBJ2-1,CASSGGGGTFYNEQFF
TRBV7-2,TRBJ2-2,CASSLLAGGPGELFF
TRBV13,TRBJ2-1,CASSLGTSGKEGTYNEQFF